Listed here are 10 T cell receptor beta chains from one sample, sequenced in a study of immune heterogeneity within non-small cell lung tumors (dated by TCRdb to the late 2010s). Instrument on record: HiSeq X Ten. The TCR beta CDR3 region was amplified with a multiplex PCR system, in which a first round of nine to eleven cycles was run using 32 V-gene forward and 13 J-gene reverse primers. The public reads were quality trimmed at Q25 with fastp and then assembled into clones with MiXCR by TCRdb, keeping productive beta chains. Records with the same CDR3 protein are collapsed into one entry carrying the most frequent genes and DNA. The sample table holds roughly 4,000 distinct CDR3 sequences, of which around 24% were seen once. The top ten clones comprise approximately 9.8% of the sample. Genomic DNA extracted from bulk tumor tissue served as TCR template, with 600 to 700 ng gDNA amplified per sample. During surgery, multiple biopsies were taken from each primary tumor, with sampling sites spaced as far apart as possible within the tumor mass. The study cohort was described as untreated and was composed of newly diagnosed NSCLC cases undergoing curative surgery.

Input material: lung tumor tissue. The receptors stem from a man in his fifties with non-small cell lung cancer.

This clonotype is medium-sized (0.01 to 0.1%). This chain uses TRBV7-2 with TRBJ1-2, with D unclear. This CDR3 contains 11 residues. The germline CDR1 and CDR2 sequences are SGHTA and FQGNSA. The ends were cut back, 3 bases at V and 6 bases at J, with 5 bases in the middle. The CDR3 loop reads CASSLPNGYTF. As DNA, the CDR3 is TGTGCCAGCAGCTTGCCAAATGGCTACACCTTC.

The rearrangement uses TRBV28 and TRBJ1-6; no firm D call. CDR1 is MDHEN, CDR2 SYDVKM, per germline. This CDR3 is built from 17 residues. This CDR3 is CANSSPLTGSGDSPLHF. Written as DNA, the CDR3 is TGTGCTAACAGTTCCCCGCTAACGGGTTCTGGGGATTCACCCCTCCACTTT.

The V call is TRBV7-9, the J call TRBJ1-4; 9 bases are shared with TRBD1. The CDR3 has 15 residues. Germline lookup yields CDR1 SEHNR and CDR2 FQNEAQ (reference sequence). The CDR3 reads CDNSLQGAVEEKLFF. The DNA of the CDR3 is TGTGACAACAGCTTACAGGGGGCGGTGGAGGAAAAACTGTTTTTT.

This clonotype is medium-sized in the sample. The chain combines TRBV29-1 with TRBJ2-2, with D tentatively TRBD2 (5 bases). V was shortened by 7 bases and J by 0 bases, with 12 bases between the two germline ends. Germline CDR1 is SQVTM and CDR2 is ANQGSEA. The CDR3 is 14 residues long. Written as DNA, the CDR3 is TGCAGCGCCCTAGGACTGACGAACACCGGGGAGCTGTTTTTT. Translated: CSALGLTNTGELFF.

Remarks on this clonotype: One end of the junction varies from germline; a read error may be responsible. In DNA form, the CDR3 reads TGTGCCAGCAGTCGGAATCTCCATGGCCACACCTTC. It encodes CASSRNLHGHTF. This rearrangement joins TRBV28 to TRBJ1-2; no reliable D call. The CDR3 contains 12 residues. CDR1 is MDHEN and CDR2 is SYDVKM in the germline V gene.

This clonotype ranks as medium-sized. The rearrangement uses TRBV19 and TRBJ2-2; D ambiguous. Deletions cut 7 bases from V and 3 bases from J, with 15 bases between. Germline-derived CDR1 and CDR2 are LNHDA and SQIVND (reference sequence). The CDR3 loop spans 15 amino acids. CDR3 bases: TGTGCCAGTACGGGTCGGCTTTCCGACACCGGGGAGCTGTTTTTT. It yields the protein CASTGRLSDTGELFF.

This clonotype is labeled medium-sized. V is TRBV29-1 and J is TRBJ1-5; D is ambiguous. The CDR3 loop spans 14 amino acids. CDR1 SQVTM and CDR2 ANQGSEA come from the germline V gene. V was clipped by 6 bases and J by 2 bases, with 14 bases between them. The CDR3 is CSVAKGGGNQPQHF. The DNA of the CDR3 is TGCAGCGTCGCGAAGGGAGGAGGCAATCAGCCCCAGCATTTT.

This clonotype is medium-sized (0.01 to 0.1%) within its sample. This chain joins TRBV14 and TRBJ1-5, with D possibly being TRBD1 (5 bases). Germline V gene sequence: CDR1 SGHDN, CDR2 FVKESK. Trimming cost V 1 base and J 5 bases, with 6 bases left between them. CDR3 size: 13 residues. The CDR3 bases are TGTGCCAGCAGCCAAGCGGGGGATCAGCCCCAGCATTTT. Protein: CASSQAGDQPQHF.

This clonotype qualifies as medium-sized. The J gene is TRBJ2-7, the V gene TRBV10-3; D not resolved. With 5 bases removed from V and 0 bases from J, the gap between germline ends came to 5 bases. This CDR3 comprises 12 residues. CDR1 ENHRY and CDR2 SYGVKD come from the germline V gene. The CDR3 DNA is TGTGCCATCAGTAGTACCTCCTACGAGCAGTACTTC. The encoded protein is CAISSTSYEQYF.

This clonotype is classed as medium-sized. The chain links TRBV13 to TRBJ1-1; 7 bases are shared with TRBD1. The CDR3 is made up of 17 amino acids. The germline CDR1 and CDR2 sequences are PRHDT and FYEKMQ (reference sequence). J was trimmed by 3 bases and V by 5 bases; bases with no gene match: 15. CDR3 bases: TGTGCCAGCAGCCCTACCGCAGGGGGGCATCCGTACACTGAAGCTTTCTTT. It is translated as CASSPTAGGHPYTEAFF.